This T cell receptor beta chain originates from a study of T cells after yellow fever vaccination. TCRdb re-called the 5' RACE reads through MiXCR, storing one row per CDR3 protein. The sample shows 320,000 or so distinct CDR3 sequences, approximately 8% of them seen only once. J was trimmed by 2 bases and V by 2 bases; bases with no gene match: 6. Germline loops: CDR1 DFQATT, CDR2 SNEGSKA (reference sequence). CDR3 length: 14 residues. The study, taken as a whole, reports: Overlap between CD4 and CD8 compartments was detected for a small share of clonotypes. The secondary response showed a weaker magnitude and a faster peak, day 5 versus 15.

Concerning this clonotype: Its antigen is as yet unknown.

The chain links TRBV20-1 to TRBJ2-7; 7 bases agree with TRBD1. This receptor was identified in a man in his late teens or twenties who received the YFV17D yellow fever vaccine. This material consisted of PBMCs, taken approximately 40 days after the first yellow fever vaccination. CDR3 coding DNA: TGCAGTGCTAGATACCCTGGACAGGCCTACGAGCAGTACTTC. Protein: CSARYPGQAYEQYF.